The 13 T cell receptor beta chains below all came from one sample that was sequenced in a study of blood T cell repertoires in COVID-19. Produced via immunoSEQ multiplex PCR; TCRdb's table is partial and in-frame only. The sample includes around 420,000 clones, 70% to 90% of them seen just once. The sequencing sample was made of PBMCs or T cells enriched from blood (not recorded which). All receptors derive from a woman between 40 and 55 years old with acute COVID-19.

The genes are TRBV3-1 (or the pseudogene TRBV3-2) and TRBJ2-5; 7 bases agree with TRBD2. V was pared by 4 bases and J by 2 bases, with 13 bases of the junction left unmatched. The CDR3 length is 17 residues. CDR1 is LGHDT and CDR2 is YNNKEL in the germline V gene (reference sequence). The CDR3 sequence: CASSLSAGGGPQETQYF. The CDR3 DNA is TGTGCCAGCAGCCTTTCCGCCGGCGGGGGACCTCAAGAGACCCAGTACTTC.

V is TRBV3-1 (or the pseudogene TRBV3-2) and J is TRBJ2-7; weak D call: TRBD1 (5 bases). Germline V gene data show CDR1 as LGHDT and CDR2 as YNNKEL (reference sequence). V was cut by 5 bases and J by 6 bases, with 20 bases left in between. This CDR3 is built from 15 residues. The CDR3 DNA is TGTGCCAGCAGCACCCTCAGGGATATCGAGAGCGAGCAGTACTTC. It translates to CASSTLRDIESEQYF.

The sample holds a few counts of this clone. J is TRBJ1-4 and V is TRBV5-1; no firm D call. The germline V and J ends were trimmed by 5 bases and 7 bases, with 15 bases remaining between them. The germline V gene has CDR1 SGHRS and CDR2 YFSETQ. This CDR3 spans 14 amino acids. The CDR3 DNA sequence: TGCGCCAGCAGTGGGCTAAGTCCACCTGAAAAACTGTTTTTT. Translating it yields CASSGLSPPEKLFF.

This sequence joins TRBV5-4 and TRBJ2-7, with 7 bases that match TRBD1. V dropped 0 bases and J dropped 3; count of bases not matched to a gene: 3. CDR3 length: 14 amino acids. CDR1 and CDR2 from the germline V gene are SGHNT and YYREEE (reference sequence). CDR3 region: CASSLETGSYEQYF. CDR3 in DNA: TGTGCCAGCAGCTTGGAGACAGGGAGCTACGAGCAGTACTTC. Based on the CDR3 plus reference TRBV5-4 and TRBJ2-7, the full variable domain is ETGVTQSPTHLIKTRGQQVTLRCSSQSGHNTVSWYQQALGQGPQFIFQYYREEENGRGNFPPRFSGLQFPNYSSELNVNALELDDSALYLCASSLETGSYEQYFGPGTRLTVT.

V and J are TRBV9 and TRBJ1-1, with D unclear. There are 13 residues in the CDR3. V was shortened by 4 bases and J by 3 bases, with 10 bases between the two germline ends. Germline V gene data show CDR1 as SGDLS and CDR2 as YYNGEE. CDR3 residues: CASSLGRDTEAFF. CDR3 in DNA: TGTGCCAGCAGCCTCGGGAGGGACACTGAAGCTTTCTTT.

A remark on this clone: One end of the junction is discordant with germline, which a read error may explain. This sequence joins TRBV7-9 and TRBJ2-7, with D possibly being TRBD2 (5 bases). CDR1 is SEHNR and CDR2 is FQNEAQ in the germline V gene (reference sequence). CDR3 length equals 11 residues. CDR3 sequence reads: CAISNAGDQNF. The CDR3 DNA sequence: TGTGCCATTTCGAACGCCGGGGATCAGAACTTC. The full variable domain, completed using reference TRBV7-9 and TRBJ2-7, is DTGVSQNPRHKITKRGQNVTFRCDPISEHNRLYWYRQTLGQGPEFLTYFQNEAQLEKSRLLSDRFSAERPKGSFSTLEIQRTEQGDSAMYLCAISNAGDQNFGPGTRLTVT.

The CDR3 sequence: CASSKDRETYEQYF. The CDR3 DNA reads as TGTGCCAGCAGTAAGGACAGGGAAACCTACGAGCAGTACTTC. This chain links TRBV7-9 with TRBJ2-7; TRBD1 matches 8 bases. Trimming at V came to 6 bases and at J to 2 bases, leaving 6 bases not matched to a gene. CDR1 and CDR2 from the germline V gene are SEHNR and FQNEAQ (reference sequence). The CDR3 runs to 14 residues.

The chain couples TRBV6-5 to TRBJ1-4; 10 bases agree with TRBD1. Germline V lookup: CDR1 MNHEY, CDR2 SVGAGI. Trimming at V came to 4 bases and at J to 6 bases, leaving 8 bases not matched to a gene. This CDR3 region has 16 residues. This CDR3 reads CASSSLGQGRDEKLFF. The CDR3 bases are TGTGCCAGCAGTTCTCTGGGACAGGGGCGAGATGAAAAACTGTTTTTT.

The V call is TRBV5-6, the J call TRBJ1-5, with 10 bases lining up with TRBD1. Germline CDR1 reads SGHDT; CDR2 reads YYEEEE. V gave up 0 bases and J gave up 6 bases; unmatched junction bases: 3. There are 15 residues in the CDR3. The CDR3 DNA sequence: TGTGCCAGCAGCTTGGGACAGGGGGCGGGTCAGCCCCAGCATTTT. Protein: CASSLGQGAGQPQHF.

The V gene is TRBV21-1, the J gene TRBJ2-3; the DNA was not used to check the table's D call, TRBD2. TRBV21-1 is a documented pseudogene. This CDR3 spans 12 amino acids. CDR3 DNA sequence: TGTGCCAGCAGCTCGCGGACAGATACGCAGTATTTT. Translation gives CASSSRTDTQYF.

The gene calls are TRBV7-6 and TRBJ2-1; tentative D call: TRBD2 (5 bases). The length of the CDR3 is 13 residues. V was shortened by 1 base and J by 10 bases, with 11 bases between the two germline ends. Germline-derived CDR1 and CDR2 are SGHVS and FNYEAQ. For the CDR3, the DNA is TGTGCCAGCAGCTTAGAGGGAGCTCGCGAGCAGTTCTTC. This gives the protein CASSLEGAREQFF. Based on the CDR3 plus reference TRBV7-6 and TRBJ2-1, the full variable domain is GAGVSQSPRYKVTKRGQDVALRCDPISGHVSLYWYRQALGQGPEFLTYFNYEAQQDKSGLPNDRFSAERPEGSISTLTIQRTEQRDSAMYRCASSLEGAREQFFGPGTRLTVL.

The chain is built from TRBV18 and TRBJ2-2, with TRBD1 as a possible D gene (5 bases). Germline lookup yields CDR1 KGHSH and CDR2 LQKENI. This CDR3 has 15 residues. V was clipped by 6 bases and J by 0 bases, with 11 bases between them. CDR3 loop: CASSFGAANTGELFF. For the CDR3, the DNA is TGTGCCAGCTCCTTTGGGGCAGCGAACACCGGGGAGCTGTTTTTT.

The DNA of the CDR3 is TGTGCCTGGACAGCTAGCGGGGACGAGCAGTACTTC. Its protein is CAWTASGDEQYF. The rearrangement links TRBV30 to TRBJ2-7; 9 bases are a match to TRBD2. Looked up from germline, CDR1 is GTSNPN and CDR2 is SVGIG (reference sequence). The CDR3 consists of 12 residues. Germline trimming cut 4 bases from V and 5 bases from J; bases unmatched to any gene: 3. Full variable domain (missing parts from reference TRBV30 and TRBJ2-7): SQTIHQWPATLVQPVGSPLSLECTVEGTSNPNLYWYRQAAGRGLQLLFYSVGIGQISSEVPQNLSASRPQDRQFILSSKKLLLSDSGFYLCAWTASGDEQYFGPGTRLTVT.